The table lists the clone carrying this T cell receptor beta chain with many counts. What it binds is unknown. This entry is derived from a study of T-cell reconstitution after alpha-beta-depleted transplantation in children. Overall study findings and caveats: T-cell numbers and diversity, one year after transplant, stemmed largely from T cells that were newly produced. Some patients owed their high day-60 TCRbeta diversity to surviving recipient T cells and thymic progenitors.

The CDR3 is 14 amino acids. Trimming cost V 2 bases and J 3 bases, with 8 bases left between them. The germline V gene encodes CDR1 SNHLY and CDR2 FYNNEI. Unique molecular identifiers featured in how the TCRbeta library was prepared. TCRdb re-called the PCR reads with MiXCR, one entry per CDR3 protein. This table has more than 200,000 distinct CDR3 sequences, under 8.5% appearing once. Sequencing was performed on PBMCs, mostly from graft donor cells, taken 360 days after TCRalphabeta/CD19-depleted stem cell transplant. The rearrangement uses TRBV2 and TRBJ1-5, with D perhaps matching TRBD1 (5 bases). This clonotype was obtained from a male patient between 2 and 10 years old who had a stem cell transplant for acute myeloid leukemia, so the T cells may come from the graft donor. Written as DNA, the CDR3 is TGTGCCAGCAGTGAACGGGGGTTCAATCAGCCCCAGCATTTT. It encodes CASSERGFNQPQHF.